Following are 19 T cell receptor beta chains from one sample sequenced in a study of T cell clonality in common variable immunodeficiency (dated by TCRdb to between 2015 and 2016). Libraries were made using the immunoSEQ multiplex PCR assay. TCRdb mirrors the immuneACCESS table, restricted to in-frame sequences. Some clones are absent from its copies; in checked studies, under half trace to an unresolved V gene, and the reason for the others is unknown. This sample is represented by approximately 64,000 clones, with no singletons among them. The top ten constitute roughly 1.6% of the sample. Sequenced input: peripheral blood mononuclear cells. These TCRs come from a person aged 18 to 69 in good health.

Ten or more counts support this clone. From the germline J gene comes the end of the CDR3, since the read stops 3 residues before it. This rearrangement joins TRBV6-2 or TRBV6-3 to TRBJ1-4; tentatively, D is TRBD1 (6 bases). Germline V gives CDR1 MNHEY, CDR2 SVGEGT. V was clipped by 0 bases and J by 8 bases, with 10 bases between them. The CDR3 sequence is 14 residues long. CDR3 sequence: CASSYSGGEEKLFF. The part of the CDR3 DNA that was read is TGTGCCAGCAGTTACTCAGGGGGAGAAGAAAAA.

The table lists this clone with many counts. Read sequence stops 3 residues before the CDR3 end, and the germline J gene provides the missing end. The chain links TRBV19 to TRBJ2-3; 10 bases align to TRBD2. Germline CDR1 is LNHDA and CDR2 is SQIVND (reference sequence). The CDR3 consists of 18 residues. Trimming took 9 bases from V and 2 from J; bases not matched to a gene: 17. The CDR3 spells CASARGGTSDSLTDTQYF. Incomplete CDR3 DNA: TGTGCCAGCGCAAGGGGTGGGACTAGCGATTCCCTCACAGATACG.

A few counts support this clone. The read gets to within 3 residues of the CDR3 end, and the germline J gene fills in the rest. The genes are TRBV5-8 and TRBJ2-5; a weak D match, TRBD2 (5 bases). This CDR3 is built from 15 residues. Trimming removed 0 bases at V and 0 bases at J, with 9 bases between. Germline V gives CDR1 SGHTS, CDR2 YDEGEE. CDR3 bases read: TGTGCCAGCAGCTTGGGACTATACAACCAAGAGACC. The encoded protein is CASSLGLYNQET. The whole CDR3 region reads CASSLGLYNQETQYF.

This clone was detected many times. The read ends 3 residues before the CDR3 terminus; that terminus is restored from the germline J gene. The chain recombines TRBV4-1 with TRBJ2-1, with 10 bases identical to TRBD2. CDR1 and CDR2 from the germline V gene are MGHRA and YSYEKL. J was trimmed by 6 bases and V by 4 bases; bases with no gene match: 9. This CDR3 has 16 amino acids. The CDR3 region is CASSPVAGGWSNEQFF. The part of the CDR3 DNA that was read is TGCGCCAGCAGCCCTGTAGCGGGAGGTTGGTCCAATGAG.

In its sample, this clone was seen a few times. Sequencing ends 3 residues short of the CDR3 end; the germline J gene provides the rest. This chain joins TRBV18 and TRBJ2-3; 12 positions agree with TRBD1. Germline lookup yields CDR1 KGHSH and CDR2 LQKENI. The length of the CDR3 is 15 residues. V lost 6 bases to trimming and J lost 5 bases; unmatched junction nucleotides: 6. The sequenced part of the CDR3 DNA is TGTGCCAGCTCGCCGGGACAGGGGGCAGGAGATACG. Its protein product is CASSPGQGAGDT. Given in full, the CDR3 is CASSPGQGAGDTQYF.

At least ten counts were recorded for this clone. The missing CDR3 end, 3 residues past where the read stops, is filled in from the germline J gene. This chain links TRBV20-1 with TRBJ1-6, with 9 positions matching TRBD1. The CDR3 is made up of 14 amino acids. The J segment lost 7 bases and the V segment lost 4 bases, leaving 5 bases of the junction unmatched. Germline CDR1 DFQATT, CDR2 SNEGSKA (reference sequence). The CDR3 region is CSATGTGPNSPLHF. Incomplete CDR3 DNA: TGCAGTGCTACCGGGACAGGGCCAAATTCACCC.

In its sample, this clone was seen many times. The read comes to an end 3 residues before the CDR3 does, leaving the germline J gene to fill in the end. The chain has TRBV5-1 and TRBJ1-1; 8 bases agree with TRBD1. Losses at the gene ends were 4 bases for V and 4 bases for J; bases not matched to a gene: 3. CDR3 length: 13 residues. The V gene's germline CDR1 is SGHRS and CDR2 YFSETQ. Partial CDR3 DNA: TGCGCCAGCAGCATAACAGGGGGCACTGAA. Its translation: CASSITGGTE. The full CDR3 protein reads CASSITGGTEAFF.

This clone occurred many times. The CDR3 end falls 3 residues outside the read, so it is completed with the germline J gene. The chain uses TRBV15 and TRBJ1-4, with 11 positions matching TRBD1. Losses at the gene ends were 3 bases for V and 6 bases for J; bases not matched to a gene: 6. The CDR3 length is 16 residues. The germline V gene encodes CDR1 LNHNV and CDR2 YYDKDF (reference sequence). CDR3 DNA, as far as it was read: TGTGCCACCAGCAGGCTTCCGGGACAGGGGGATGAAAAA. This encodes CATSRLPGQGDEK. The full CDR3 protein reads CATSRLPGQGDEKLFF.

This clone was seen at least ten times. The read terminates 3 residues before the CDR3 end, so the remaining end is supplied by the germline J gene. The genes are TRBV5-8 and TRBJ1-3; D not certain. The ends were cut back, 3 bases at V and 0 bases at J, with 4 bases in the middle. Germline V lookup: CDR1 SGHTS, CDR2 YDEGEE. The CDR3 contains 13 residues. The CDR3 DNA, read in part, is TGTGCCAGCAGCTCCGGCTCTGGAAACACC. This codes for CASSSGSGNT. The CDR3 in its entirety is CASSSGSGNTIYF.

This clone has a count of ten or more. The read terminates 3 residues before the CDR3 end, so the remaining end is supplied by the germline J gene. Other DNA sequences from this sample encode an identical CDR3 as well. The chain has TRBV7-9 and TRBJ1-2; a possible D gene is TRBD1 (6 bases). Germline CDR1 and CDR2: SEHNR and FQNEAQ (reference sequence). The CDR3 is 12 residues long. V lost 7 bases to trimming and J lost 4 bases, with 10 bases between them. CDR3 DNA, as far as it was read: TGTGCCAGCACCCAAGGGGGCTATGGC. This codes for CASTQGGYG. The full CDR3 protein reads CASTQGGYGYTF. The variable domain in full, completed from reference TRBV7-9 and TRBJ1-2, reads DTGVSQNPRHKITKRGQNVTFRCDPISEHNRLYWYRQTLGQGPEFLTYFQNEAQLEKSRLLSDRFSAERPKGSFSTLEIQRTEQGDSAMYLCASTQGGYGYTFGSGTRLTVV.

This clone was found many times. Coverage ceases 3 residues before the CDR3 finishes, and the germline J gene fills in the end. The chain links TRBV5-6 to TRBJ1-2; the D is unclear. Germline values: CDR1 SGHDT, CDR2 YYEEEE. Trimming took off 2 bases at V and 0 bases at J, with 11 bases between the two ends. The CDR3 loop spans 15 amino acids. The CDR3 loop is CASSFGGFTNYGYTF. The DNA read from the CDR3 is TGTGCCAGCAGCTTCGGCGGATTTACTAACTATGGC.

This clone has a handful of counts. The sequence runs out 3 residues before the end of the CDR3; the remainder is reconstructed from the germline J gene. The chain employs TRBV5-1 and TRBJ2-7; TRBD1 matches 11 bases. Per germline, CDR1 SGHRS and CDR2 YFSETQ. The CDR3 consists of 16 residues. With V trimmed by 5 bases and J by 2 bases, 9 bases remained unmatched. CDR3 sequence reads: CASRLTPGQGAYEQYF. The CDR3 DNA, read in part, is TGCGCCAGCAGATTAACTCCGGGACAGGGGGCCTACGAG.

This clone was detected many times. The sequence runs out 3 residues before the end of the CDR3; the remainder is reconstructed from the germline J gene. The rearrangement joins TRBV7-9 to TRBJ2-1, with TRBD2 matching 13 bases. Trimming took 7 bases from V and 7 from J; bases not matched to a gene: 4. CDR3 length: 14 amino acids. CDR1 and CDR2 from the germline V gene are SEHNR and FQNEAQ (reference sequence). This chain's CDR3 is CASKTSGGTNEQFF. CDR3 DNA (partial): TGTGCCAGCAAGACTAGCGGGGGGACTAATGAG.

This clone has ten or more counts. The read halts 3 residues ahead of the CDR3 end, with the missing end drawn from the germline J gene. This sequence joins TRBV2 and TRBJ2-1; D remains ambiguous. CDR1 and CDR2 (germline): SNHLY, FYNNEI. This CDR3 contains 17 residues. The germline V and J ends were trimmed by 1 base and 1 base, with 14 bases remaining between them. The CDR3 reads CASSEDINSGSYNEQFF. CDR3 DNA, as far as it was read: TGTGCCAGCAGTGAAGATATAAACTCAGGATCCTACAATGAG.

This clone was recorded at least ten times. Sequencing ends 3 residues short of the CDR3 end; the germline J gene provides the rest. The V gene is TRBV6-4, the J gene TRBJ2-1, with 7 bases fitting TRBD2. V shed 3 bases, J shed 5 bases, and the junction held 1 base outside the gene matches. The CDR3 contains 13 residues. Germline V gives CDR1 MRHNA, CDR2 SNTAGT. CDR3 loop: CASSEGTNNEQFF. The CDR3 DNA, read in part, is TGTGCCAGCAGTGAGGGGACTAACAATGAG.

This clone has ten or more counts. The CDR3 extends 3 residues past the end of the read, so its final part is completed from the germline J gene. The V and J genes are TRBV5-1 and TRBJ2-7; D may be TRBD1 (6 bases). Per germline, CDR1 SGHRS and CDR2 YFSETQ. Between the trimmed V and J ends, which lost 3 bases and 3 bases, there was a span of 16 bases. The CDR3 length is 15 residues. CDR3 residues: CASSSLGGSYYEQYF. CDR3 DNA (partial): TGCGCCAGCAGCTCTCTAGGGGGTTCGTACTACGAG. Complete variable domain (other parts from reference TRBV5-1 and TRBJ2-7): KAGVTQTPRYLIKTRGQQVTLSCSPISGHRSVSWYQQTPGQGLQFLFEYFSETQRNKGNFPGRFSGRQFSNSRSEMNVSTLELGDSALYLCASSSLGGSYYEQYFGPGTRLTVT.

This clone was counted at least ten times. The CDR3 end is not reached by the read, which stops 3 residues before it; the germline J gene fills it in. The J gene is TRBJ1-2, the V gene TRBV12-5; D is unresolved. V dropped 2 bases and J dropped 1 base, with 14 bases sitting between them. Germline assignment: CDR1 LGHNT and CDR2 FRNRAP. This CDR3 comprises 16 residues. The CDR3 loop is CASGLTSGGDNYGYTF. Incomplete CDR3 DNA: TGTGCTAGTGGTTTGACCTCAGGCGGGGATAACTATGGC. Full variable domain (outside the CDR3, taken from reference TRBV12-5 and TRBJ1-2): DARVTQTPRHKVTEMGQEVTMRCQPILGHNTVFWYRQTMMQGLELLAYFRNRAPLDDSGMPKDRFSAEMPDATLATLKIQPSEPRDSAVYFCASGLTSGGDNYGYTFGSGTRLTVV.

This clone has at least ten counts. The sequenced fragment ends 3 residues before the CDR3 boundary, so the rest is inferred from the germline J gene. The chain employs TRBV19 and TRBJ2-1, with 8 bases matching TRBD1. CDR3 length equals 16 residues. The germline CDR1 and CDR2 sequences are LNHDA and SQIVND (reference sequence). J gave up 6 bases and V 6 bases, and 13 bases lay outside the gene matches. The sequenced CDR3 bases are TGTGCCAGTAGGCCTTCGCTGGACAGGGTGCGCAATGAG. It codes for CASRPSLDRVRNE. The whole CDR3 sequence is CASRPSLDRVRNEQFF.

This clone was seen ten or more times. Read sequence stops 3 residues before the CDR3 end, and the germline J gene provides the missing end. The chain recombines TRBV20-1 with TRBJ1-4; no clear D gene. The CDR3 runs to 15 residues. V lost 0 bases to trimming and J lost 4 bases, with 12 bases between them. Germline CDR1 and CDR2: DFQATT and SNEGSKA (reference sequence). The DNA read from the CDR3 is TGCAGTGCTAGAGATAGTACAGCAGATAATGAAAAA. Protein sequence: CSARDSTADNEK. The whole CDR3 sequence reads CSARDSTADNEKLFF.